Listed below are T cell receptor beta chains from one sample, sequenced in a study of blood T cell repertoires in COVID-19. Measured with immunoSEQ multiplex PCR; TCRdb has only the in-frame clones, and not every one. The data hold 85,000 to 90,000 clones, with approximately 87% observed a single time. Sequences were obtained from peripheral blood. These receptors originate from a human donor in a cohort sampled during active COVID-19. Each CDR3 is given with its conserved first and last residue. D genes are given only for firm matches. Expanded clones are given a class, and other clones once, few, many or no size at all.

CDR3aa	CDR3nt	j_gene	d_gene	abundance	v_gene
CASSGGTGATQYF	TGCGCCAGCAGTGGCGGGACAGGGGCGACCCAGTACTTC	TRBJ2-5	TRBD1	.	TRBV10-1
CASSPYIGGQGLYEQYF	TGTGCCAGCAGTCCCTATATTGGTGGACAGGGCCTCTACGAGCAGTACTTC	TRBJ2-7	TRBD1	few	TRBV28
CASSVTSGGGETQYF	TGTGCCAGCAGCGTGACTAGCGGGGGAGGAGAGACCCAGTACTTC	TRBJ2-5	TRBD2	.	TRBV2
CASSPDRGRTLLAEAFF	TGCGCCAGCAGCCCGGACAGGGGGCGGACATTGTTGGCTGAAGCTTTCTTT	TRBJ1-1	TRBD1	.	TRBV10-2
CASRRYPSTDTQYF	TGTGCCAGCAGGCGGTACCCTAGCACAGATACGCAGTATTTT	TRBJ2-3	.	once	TRBV28
CATSDGAGGLGAKNIQYF	TGTGCCACCAGTGACGGTGCGGGAGGGCTCGGGGCCAAAAACATTCAGTACTTC	TRBJ2-4	TRBD2	.	TRBV24-1
CAISESKSGIYNEQFF	TGTGCCATCAGTGAGTCGAAAAGCGGGATCTACAATGAGCAGTTCTTC	TRBJ2-1	TRBD2	once	TRBV10-3
CASGTSGQETQYF	TGTGCCAGTGGGACTAGCGGCCAAGAGACCCAGTACTTC	TRBJ2-5	TRBD2	.	TRBV19
CASSYSYRGGYEQYF	TGTGCCAGCAGTTACTCGTATAGGGGTGGTTACGAGCAGTACTTC	TRBJ2-7	.	few	TRBV6-5
CAWSVPVVTSSYEQYF	TGTGCCTGGAGTGTACCCGTGGTGACTAGCTCCTACGAGCAGTACTTC	TRBJ2-7	.	.	TRBV30
CASTLEGLRTGELFF	TGTGCCAGTACTTTGGAGGGGCTAAGGACCGGGGAGCTGTTTTTT	TRBJ2-2	.	.	TRBV19
CATSRDSLGEKLFF	TGTGCCACCAGCAGAGACTCCCTCGGTGAAAAACTGTTTTTT	TRBJ1-4	.	.	TRBV15
CASSFDRGSYNEQFF	TGTGCCAGCAGCTTCGACAGGGGCTCCTACAATGAGCAGTTCTTC	TRBJ2-1	TRBD1	.	TRBV9
CASSLDRSEKLFF	TGTGCCAGCAGCTTAGATAGAAGCGAAAAACTGTTTTTT	TRBJ1-4	.	.	TRBV7-8
CASSASGSSYNEQFF	TGTGCCAGCAGCGCTAGCGGAAGCTCCTACAATGAGCAGTTCTTC	TRBJ2-1	TRBD2	.	TRBV7-2
CASSGTGGLWSGRQETQYF	TGTGCCAGCAGTGGGACAGGTGGTTTGTGGAGCGGGCGGCAAGAGACCCAGTACTTC	TRBJ2-5	TRBD1	.	TRBV28
CATSEGQGNYGYTF	TGTGCCACCAGCGAAGGACAGGGTAACTATGGCTACACCTTC	TRBJ1-2	TRBD1	.	TRBV15
CASSPSSGRVSYNEQFF	TGTGCCAGCAGCCCATCTAGCGGGAGAGTTTCCTACAATGAGCAGTTCTTC	TRBJ2-1	TRBD2	.	TRBV28
CASSLNTGTGVIVRETQYF	TGTGCCAGCAGCCTGAATACCGGGACAGGTGTAATTGTGCGCGAGACCCAGTACTTC	TRBJ2-5	TRBD1	.	TRBV6-4
CASSPRAGGNSPLHF	TGTGCCAGCAGTCCCCGTGCAGGCGGGAATTCACCCCTCCACTTT	TRBJ1-6	.	few	TRBV6-5
CASSPSRGINEKLFF	TGTGCCAGCAGCCCTTCAAGGGGGATTAATGAAAAACTGTTTTTT	TRBJ1-4	.	.	TRBV28
CASSLPGQGSSYEQYF	TGTGCCAGCTCACTCCCGGGACAGGGGTCTTCCTACGAGCAGTACTTC	TRBJ2-7	TRBD1	.	TRBV18
CASSQEPGASDEQFF	TGCGCCAGCAGCCAAGAACCGGGAGCCAGCGATGAGCAGTTCTTC	TRBJ2-1	.	.	TRBV4-1
CASRLMGQGAVWNEQFF	TGTGCCAGCAGGCTGATGGGACAGGGGGCCGTGTGGAATGAGCAGTTCTTC	TRBJ2-1	TRBD1	.	TRBV27
CVIRPSGSTGELFF	TGTGTCATCAGGCCTAGCGGGAGCACCGGGGAGCTGTTTTTT	TRBJ2-2	TRBD2	.	TRBV10-3
CASSSQGVTGNTIYF	TGTGCCAGCAGCTCCCAGGGGGTCACTGGAAACACCATATATTTT	TRBJ1-3	TRBD1	.	TRBV7-9
CASSPRSNTEAFF	TGTGCCAGCAGCCCACGGTCGAACACTGAAGCTTTCTTT	TRBJ1-1	.	.	TRBV6-6
CASSYEWGEQETQYF	TGTGCCAGCAGTTACGAGTGGGGGGAGCAAGAGACCCAGTACTTC	TRBJ2-5	.	.	TRBV6-5
CASSLTGTGEFQETQYF	TGTGCCAGCAGCTTAACAGGGACAGGTGAATTTCAAGAGACCCAGTACTTC	TRBJ2-5	TRBD1	.	TRBV7-3
CASSEGPGTGINEQYF	TGTGCCAGCAGCGAAGGCCCCGGGACAGGGATAAACGAGCAGTACTTC	TRBJ2-7	TRBD1	.	TRBV7-8
CASSLSNLGLAGYEQYF	TGTGCCAGCAGTTTATCGAATCTGGGACTAGCGGGGTACGAGCAGTACTTC	TRBJ2-7	TRBD2	.	TRBV27
CASTTGLHTEAFF	TGTGCCAGCACTACGGGGTTACACACTGAAGCTTTCTTT	TRBJ1-1	.	few	TRBV28
CASTAQGYSYGYTF	TGTGCCAGCACCGCACAGGGCTACTCCTATGGCTACACCTTC	TRBJ1-2	.	.	TRBV28
CASSLTGTGLYQETQYF	TGTGCCAGCAGTCTCACCGGGACAGGATTATACCAAGAGACCCAGTACTTC	TRBJ2-5	TRBD1	.	TRBV6-6
CASSLETGGSNEKLFF	TGTGCCAGCAGCTTGGAGACAGGGGGTTCTAATGAAAAACTGTTTTTT	TRBJ1-4	TRBD1	.	TRBV5-4
CSASTSVRHGQFF	TGCAGTGCGAGTACTAGCGTGAGGCACGGGCAGTTCTTC	TRBJ2-1	TRBD2	once	TRBV20-1
CAGKRATTSLYEQYF	TGTGCCGGAAAGCGGGCAACAACCTCACTTTACGAGCAGTACTTC	TRBJ2-7	.	.	TRBV2
CATSDTGGKETQYF	TGTGCCACGTCCGACACTGGGGGGAAAGAGACCCAGTACTTC	TRBJ2-5	.	.	TRBV19
CASSEVFGQGITDTQYF	TGTGCCAGCAGTGAAGTCTTCGGACAGGGGATCACAGATACGCAGTATTTT	TRBJ2-3	TRBD1	.	TRBV2
CASRAGGPGETQYF	TGTGCCAGCAGAGCGGGAGGGCCGGGGGAGACCCAGTACTTC	TRBJ2-5	TRBD2	few	TRBV7-2
CASSPQGAVRVAGELFF	TGTGCCAGTAGTCCCCAAGGAGCGGTGAGGGTAGCCGGGGAGCTGTTTTTT	TRBJ2-2	.	.	TRBV19
CASSQDRGQGSPLHF	TGTGCCAGCAGCCAAGACAGGGGGCAGGGTTCACCCCTCCACTTT	TRBJ1-6	TRBD1	.	TRBV3-1/TRBV3-2
CASSLAGGAGNEQYF	TGTGCCAGCAGTCTAGCGGGAGGGGCTGGAAACGAGCAGTACTTC	TRBJ2-7	TRBD2	.	TRBV27